This TCR beta chain emerged from a study of T cell responses to AZD1222 COVID-19 vaccine. Findings of the study overall: Reportedly, close to half of spike-specific TCRs are directed against unmutated variant regions.

Repertoires were generated with immunoSEQ multiplex PCR, while TCRdb's copy carries only in-frame clones and drops some. The profile covers roughly 140,000 clones, with 85% to 95% appearing a single time and 2.5% to 3% taken by the ten largest. A word on this clone: The antigen is undetermined.

The CDR3 loop spans 14 amino acids. Looked up from germline, CDR1 is MGHRA and CDR2 is YSYEKL. The V and J ends lost 1 base and 6 bases, in that order; junction bases with no gene match: 4. This TCR was sampled from an adult in good health. The chain links TRBV4-1 to TRBJ2-3; TRBD1 matches at 7 bases. The source was peripheral blood, collected on day 0 of MenACWY control vaccination. The CDR3 is CASSQGAGGDTQYF. CDR3 nucleotide sequence: TGCGCCAGCAGCCAAGGGGCAGGGGGTGATACGCAGTATTTT.